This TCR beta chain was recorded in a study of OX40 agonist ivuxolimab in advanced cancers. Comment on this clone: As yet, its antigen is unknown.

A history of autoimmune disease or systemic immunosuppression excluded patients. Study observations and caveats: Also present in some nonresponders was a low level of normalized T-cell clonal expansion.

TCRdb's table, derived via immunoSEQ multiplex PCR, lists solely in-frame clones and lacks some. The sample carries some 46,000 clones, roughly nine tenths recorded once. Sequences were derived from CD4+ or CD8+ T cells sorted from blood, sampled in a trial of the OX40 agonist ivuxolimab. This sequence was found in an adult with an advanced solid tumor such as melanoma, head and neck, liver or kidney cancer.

CDR3 protein: CASSIFHGRGLAPRETQYF. The CDR3 nucleotides read TGTGCCAGTAGTATATTTCACGGCCGGGGACTAGCACCTCGAGAGACCCAGTACTTC. V and J are TRBV19 and TRBJ2-5; 9 bases align to TRBD2. The V segment lost 2 bases and the J segment 4 bases; nucleotides outside the gene matches: 17. CDR1 is LNHDA and CDR2 is SQIVND in the germline V gene (reference sequence). This CDR3 has 19 amino acids.